The 28 T cell receptor beta chains in this list originate from one sample, sequenced in a study of beta chain features in type 1 diabetes. Broader study findings: Significant though moderate, a shortening of TCRB CDR3s appeared in all four CD4+ subsets of Type 1 diabetes patients.

Expressed TCRB transcripts got sequenced, as all isolated RNA was reverse transcribed. Sequencing used immunoSEQ multiplex PCR; TCRdb keeps in-frame clones, though not all of them. The repertoire has more than 250,000 clones, around 20% of them found once; the top ten carry around 0.029%. These receptors have no known antigen. Input material: naive CD4+ T cells from blood. The source is a middle-aged woman with type 1 diabetes.

The chain uses TRBV30 and TRBJ1-5; possible D gene TRBD1, 6 bases. V shed 0 bases and J shed 9 bases, with 18 bases lying between them. CDR3 length: 15 residues. Germline V lookup: CDR1 GTSNPN, CDR2 SVGIG (reference sequence). CDR3 protein: CAWSVGTGGLGPQHF. The CDR3 DNA reads TGTGCCTGGAGTGTAGGGACGGGGGGCCTAGGGCCCCAGCATTTT.

This clone showed up just a few times. The rearrangement uses TRBV30 and TRBJ1-3, with D possibly being TRBD1 (5 bases). Germline CDR1 is GTSNPN and CDR2 is SVGIG (reference sequence). V gave up 5 bases and J gave up 2 bases, with 10 bases separating them. The length of the CDR3 is 13 residues. The CDR3 DNA is TGTGCCTGGGTCCAAGGGGCTGGAAACACCATATATTTT. It translates to CAWVQGAGNTIYF.

This clone was seen more than once but under ten times. V and J are TRBV4-2 and TRBJ1-5, with 8 bases lining up with TRBD1. Germline CDR1 and CDR2: LGHNA and YNFKEQ. V gave up 4 bases and J gave up 4 bases; unmatched junction bases: 3. CDR3 length: 14 residues. For the CDR3, the DNA is TGTGCCAGCAGCCGGGACAGGACGAATCAGCCCCAGCATTTT. As protein: CASSRDRTNQPQHF.

V gene TRBV9 combines with J gene TRBJ2-1; 10 bases line up with TRBD2. There are 16 residues in the CDR3. Trimming removed 4 bases from V and 7 bases from J; junction bases left unmatched: 11. Germline V gene data show CDR1 as SGDLS and CDR2 as YYNGEE. The CDR3 DNA reads as TGTGCCAGCAGCCCCAGCGGGAGGGGTTGGGTAAATGAGCAGTTCTTC. It specifies CASSPSGRGWVNEQFF.

This clone showed up just a few times. The J gene is TRBJ2-2, the V gene TRBV7-3; D gene ambiguous. CDR1 is SGHTA, CDR2 FQGTGA, per germline. The CDR3 totals 14 residues. Trimming stripped 4 bases from V and 8 bases from J, with 14 bases between. For the CDR3, the DNA is TGTGCCAGCAGCTCTTACCTTAATACTGGGGAGCTGTTTTTT. Its translation is CASSSYLNTGELFF.

This clone has more than one count but fewer than ten. V gene TRBV20-1 combines with J gene TRBJ1-2; D remains unclear. Trimming stripped 3 bases from V and 4 bases from J, with 6 bases between. Per the germline V gene, CDR1 is DFQATT and CDR2 is SNEGSKA (reference sequence). This CDR3 comprises 11 residues. CDR3 loop: CSASSGYGYTF. DNA for the CDR3: TGCAGTGCTAGTAGTGGCTATGGCTACACCTTC.

The CDR3 region is CASSLTPGLEQFF. CDR3 coding DNA: TGTGCCAGCAGCCTAACCCCGGGTCTTGAGCAGTTCTTC. The chain links TRBV11-2 to TRBJ2-1; unclear D gene. V lost 5 bases and J lost 9, with 14 bases in between. CDR1 and CDR2 (germline): SGHAT, FQNNGV. The CDR3 is made up of 13 amino acids. The whole variable domain, filled in from reference TRBV11-2 and TRBJ2-1, reads EAGVAQSPRYKIIEKRQSVAFWCNPISGHATLYWYQQILGQGPKLLIQFQNNGVVDDSQLPKDRFSAERLKGVDSTLKIQPAKLEDSAVYLCASSLTPGLEQFFGPGTRLTVL.

The chain links TRBV9 to TRBJ1-1, with 7 bases identical to TRBD1. V lost 4 bases to trimming and J lost 2 bases; unmatched junction nucleotides: 14. The CDR3 consists of 17 residues. Germline V gene lookup returns CDR1 SGDLS and CDR2 YYNGEE. The CDR3 loop reads CASSSPGGTDYNTEAFF. The CDR3 DNA reads as TGTGCCAGCAGCTCCCCCGGAGGGACAGACTATAACACTGAAGCTTTCTTT.

J is TRBJ1-4 and V is TRBV5-1, with D possibly being TRBD1 (6 bases). The germline V gene encodes CDR1 SGHRS and CDR2 YFSETQ. V was shortened by 3 bases and J by 4 bases, with 10 bases between the two germline ends. The CDR3 length is 14 residues. CDR3 in amino acids: CASSSQGNNEKLFF. The CDR3 DNA follows: TGCGCCAGCAGCTCCCAGGGGAATAATGAAAAACTGTTTTTT.

This clone has a handful of counts. The sample carries other DNA sequences with the same CDR3. The chain uses TRBV30 and TRBJ1-5, with D hard to call. The CDR3 has 13 residues. With 1 base removed from V and 4 bases from J, the gap between germline ends came to 8 bases. Looked up from germline, CDR1 is GTSNPN and CDR2 is SVGIG (reference sequence). In nucleotides, the CDR3 is TGTGCCTGGAGTGCAACGGGAAATCAGCCCCAGCATTTT. Translating it yields CAWSATGNQPQHF. The whole variable domain, filled in from reference TRBV30 and TRBJ1-5, reads SQTIHQWPATLVQPVGSPLSLECTVEGTSNPNLYWYRQAAGRGLQLLFYSVGIGQISSEVPQNLSASRPQDRQFILSSKKLLLSDSGFYLCAWSATGNQPQHFGDGTRLSIL.

The rearrangement links TRBV25-1 to TRBJ2-3, with D uncertain. Germline CDR1 reads MGHDK; CDR2 reads SYGVNS. This CDR3 has 14 residues. Deletions cut 5 bases from V and 1 base from J, with 10 bases between. The CDR3 region has the DNA TGTGCCAGCAGTCGAGATTCCGGCACAGATACGCAGTATTTT. It codes for CASSRDSGTDTQYF. The full variable domain, in which reference TRBV25-1 and TRBJ2-3 provide the parts outside the CDR3, is EADIYQTPRYLVIGTGKKITLECSQTMGHDKMYWYQQDPGMELHLIHYSYGVNSTEKGDLSSESTVSRIRTEHFPLTLESARPSHTSQYLCASSRDSGTDTQYFGPGTRLTVL.

The chain recombines TRBV29-1 with TRBJ2-7, with 12 bases lining up with TRBD1. The V gene's germline CDR1 is SQVTM and CDR2 ANQGSEA. Trimming cost V 5 bases and J 4 bases; bases outside gene matches: 6. This CDR3 has 14 amino acids. CDR3 DNA sequence: TGCAGCGTTTCCGGGACAGGGGGCTCTTACGAGCAGTACTTC. Protein product: CSVSGTGGSYEQYF.

This chain joins TRBV6-6 and TRBJ2-7; 10 bases agree with TRBD2. The CDR3 covers 16 residues. V lost 6 bases to trimming and J lost 5 bases; unmatched junction nucleotides: 13. Germline assignment: CDR1 MNHNY and CDR2 SVGAGI (reference sequence). The CDR3: CASRVRAGGEYNEQYF. CDR3 DNA: TGTGCCAGCAGGGTTCGAGCGGGAGGGGAATACAACGAGCAGTACTTC.

The sample holds a few counts of this clone. The rearrangement links TRBV28 to TRBJ2-5; 8 bases agree with TRBD1. Germline CDR1 is MDHEN and CDR2 is SYDVKM. This CDR3 is built from 15 residues. The trim removed 7 bases at V and 4 bases at J, leaving 11 bases unmatched. The CDR3 DNA is TGTGCCAGCACCCCACTACAGGGGGTTCGAGAGACCCAGTACTTC. It specifies CASTPLQGVRETQYF.

The gene calls are TRBV30 and TRBJ1-1, with 10 bases fitting TRBD1. The ends lost 8 bases at V and 2 bases at J; junction bases unmatched: 8. Germline CDR1 and CDR2: GTSNPN and SVGIG (reference sequence). The CDR3 spans 14 residues. The CDR3 nucleotides are TGTGCCAGGGACAGGGGAGGTTATAACACTGAAGCTTTCTTT. It yields the protein CARDRGGYNTEAFF. The whole variable domain, remainder taken from reference TRBV30 and TRBJ1-1, is SQTIHQWPATLVQPVGSPLSLECTVEGTSNPNLYWYRQAAGRGLQLLFYSVGIGQISSEVPQNLSASRPQDRQFILSSKKLLLSDSGFYLCARDRGGYNTEAFFGQGTRLTVV.

The chain is built from TRBV19 and TRBJ1-2, with a tentative D call TRBD1 (5 bases). The CDR3 has 12 residues. The V end was cut by 5 bases, the J end by 7 bases, with 11 bases between. Germline CDR1 LNHDA, CDR2 SQIVND (reference sequence). The CDR3 region is CASSGAGGGYTF. DNA for the CDR3: TGTGCCAGTAGTGGGGCAGGCGGTGGCTACACCTTC. The full variable domain, completed using reference TRBV19 and TRBJ1-2, is DGGITQSPKYLFRKEGQNVTLSCEQNLNHDAMYWYRQDPGQGLRLIYYSQIVNDFQKGDIAEGYSVSREKKESFPLTVTSAQKNPTAFYLCASSGAGGGYTFGSGTRLTVV.

The rearrangement uses TRBV7-3 and TRBJ2-6; TRBD2 matches 7 bases. The V gene's germline CDR1 is SGHTA and CDR2 FQGTGA. V dropped 5 bases and J dropped 1; count of bases not matched to a gene: 11. The CDR3 consists of 18 residues. The CDR3 loop is CASSPLGGGPSGANVLTF. The CDR3 DNA reads as TGTGCCAGCAGCCCCTTGGGGGGAGGGCCTTCTGGGGCCAACGTCCTGACTTTC.

The table lists this clone with a few counts. V and J are TRBV28 and TRBJ1-1; possible D gene TRBD1, 5 bases. Trimming removed 4 bases from V and 1 base from J, with 13 bases in between. The CDR3 sequence is 15 residues long. In germline, CDR1 is MDHEN, CDR2 SYDVKM. In DNA, the CDR3 is TGTGCCAGCAGTTCACCCGGCAGGGCGAACACTGAAGCTTTCTTT. This translates into CASSSPGRANTEAFF. Variable domain in full (rest from reference TRBV28 and TRBJ1-1): DVKVTQSSRYLVKRTGEKVFLECVQDMDHENMFWYRQDPGLGLRLIYFSYDVKMKEKGDIPEGYSVSREKKERFSLILESASTNQTSMYLCASSSPGRANTEAFFGQGTRLTVV.

This clone was counted only a few times. The chain couples TRBV9 to TRBJ1-5, with TRBD1 as a possible D gene (6 bases). The CDR3 runs 15 residues. V lost 0 bases and J lost 4, with 11 bases in between. Germline V gives CDR1 SGDLS, CDR2 YYNGEE. The CDR3 bases are TGTGCCAGCAGCGTAGCGGCAGGGGCTAATCAGCCCCAGCATTTT. This translates into CASSVAAGANQPQHF.

DNA for the CDR3: TGTGCCAGCAGCTCAGGAAACAGGGGGCGAGGTGAAGCTTTCTTT. It specifies CASSSGNRGRGEAFF. The chain has TRBV9 and TRBJ1-1, with 9 bases lining up with TRBD1. Germline CDR1 and CDR2: SGDLS and YYNGEE. CDR3 length: 15 residues. Trimming cost V 4 bases and J 7 bases; bases outside gene matches: 11.

The CDR3 DNA reads as TGCGCCAGCAGCCGGAGACTAGCCCAGGCCGCAGATACGCAGTATTTT. Translating it yields CASSRRLAQAADTQYF. The rearrangement joins TRBV4-3 to TRBJ2-3; 7 bases are a match to TRBD2. V dropped 4 bases and J dropped 4; count of bases not matched to a gene: 11. Germline values: CDR1 LGHNA, CDR2 YSLEER. The CDR3 consists of 16 residues.

V is TRBV7-9 and J is TRBJ1-1; TRBD1 is a possible D gene (6 bases). From germline, CDR1 is SEHNR and CDR2 FQNEAQ (reference sequence). The CDR3 is 14 residues long. The V end lost 5 bases, the J end lost 1 base, and 11 bases lay between the germline ends. The chain's CDR3 is CASSPQGTNTEAFF. The CDR3 nucleotides read TGTGCCAGCAGCCCTCAGGGGACGAACACTGAAGCTTTCTTT.

The rearrangement uses TRBV7-9 and TRBJ2-1; the match to TRBD2 covers 7 bases. The V segment lost 3 bases and the J segment 10 bases; nucleotides outside the gene matches: 15. Germline V gene lookup returns CDR1 SEHNR and CDR2 FQNEAQ (reference sequence). The CDR3 runs 16 residues. CDR3 amino acids: CASSLGEGLSFREQFF. CDR3 bases: TGTGCCAGCAGCTTGGGCGAGGGACTATCCTTCCGGGAGCAGTTCTTC.

This clone was observed once. This chain uses TRBV19 with TRBJ2-4; D might be TRBD1 (5 bases). The CDR3 has 15 amino acids. The germline CDR1 and CDR2 sequences are LNHDA and SQIVND (reference sequence). V was shortened by 1 base and J by 6 bases, with 13 bases between the two germline ends. The CDR3 DNA sequence: TGTGCCAGTAGTATAGGTTTCCAGGGTTTAAACATTCAGTACTTC. Protein sequence: CASSIGFQGLNIQYF. The full variable domain, rest sourced from reference TRBV19 and TRBJ2-4, is DGGITQSPKYLFRKEGQNVTLSCEQNLNHDAMYWYRQDPGQGLRLIYYSQIVNDFQKGDIAEGYSVSREKKESFPLTVTSAQKNPTAFYLCASSIGFQGLNIQYFGAGTRLSVL.

The rearrangement links TRBV7-6 to TRBJ1-1, with TRBD1 identical over 7 bases. Germline V lookup: CDR1 SGHVS, CDR2 FNYEAQ. With V trimmed by 5 bases and J by 1 base, 1 base remained unmatched. This CDR3 contains 13 residues. The CDR3 loop reads CASSQGENTEAFF. DNA for the CDR3: TGTGCCAGCAGCCAGGGGGAGAACACTGAAGCTTTCTTT.

The chain links TRBV20-1 to TRBJ1-4; no clear D. CDR3 length: 11 residues. Germline CDR1 reads DFQATT; CDR2 reads SNEGSKA (reference sequence). V gave up 6 bases and J gave up 4 bases, with 6 bases separating them. The CDR3 protein is CSARINEKLFF. CDR3 nucleotide sequence: TGCAGTGCCCGTATTAATGAAAAACTGTTTTTT.

This clone was seen more than once but under ten times. The chain carries TRBV29-1 and TRBJ2-1; 14 nucleotides match TRBD2. The germline CDR1 and CDR2 sequences are SQVTM and ANQGSEA. The CDR3 is made up of 13 amino acids. V was clipped by 7 bases and J by 9 bases; unmatched bases: 5. This chain's CDR3 is CSERLAGGVEQFF. As DNA, the CDR3 is TGCAGCGAACGACTAGCGGGGGGGGTTGAGCAGTTCTTC.

V gene TRBV27 combines with J gene TRBJ1-2, with TRBD1 as a possible D gene (6 bases). The CDR3 is made up of 12 amino acids. Trimming cost V 6 bases and J 3 bases, with 8 bases left between them. Germline V gene sequence: CDR1 MNHEY, CDR2 SMNVEV (reference sequence). The CDR3 reads CASRRTDYGYTF. CDR3 sequence (DNA): TGTGCCAGCAGGAGGACAGACTATGGCTACACCTTC.